This TCR beta chain comes out of a study of early T cells in non-severe SARS-CoV-2 infection. cDNA molecules, individually, were tagged with unique molecular identifiers. TCRdb processed the 5' RACE reads anew with MiXCR; each CDR3 protein has one entry. The sample has some 58,000 distinct CDR3 sequences; around 13% are singletons. General study points: The VDJdb matching leaned toward anti-spike CD8 responses and overlooked private and CD4 specificities.

Germline values: CDR1 DFQATT, CDR2 SNEGSKA (reference sequence). The CDR3 extends over 14 amino acids. V gave up 3 bases and J gave up 8 bases, with 14 bases separating them. Points on this clonotype: The antigen remains undetermined.

The receptor's source is an adult who was a healthcare worker with PCR-confirmed SARS-CoV-2 infection or an uninfected control (not recorded which). The rearrangement uses TRBV20-1 and TRBJ1-6, with D possibly matching TRBD1 (6 bases). The sample taken for sequencing was whole blood. The DNA of the CDR3 is TGCAGTGCTAGTGGCACAGGGAGGGATTCACCCCTCCACTTT. This codes for CSASGTGRDSPLHF.